One and the same sample provided the 3 T cell receptor beta chains below, sequenced in a study of shared clonotypes between healthy human individuals (dated by TCRdb to about 2020). Library creation used the immunoSEQ multiplex PCR assay. TCRdb stores this immuneACCESS table with in-frame sequences only. Part of the clones is absent; in the studies checked, under half of the shortfall reflects unresolved V genes, and no reason is known for the rest. For this sample the table gives under 600,000 clones, of which roughly 95% were detected only once. Jointly, the top ten make up about 0.067% of the sample. Material for sequencing was naive CD4+ T cells sorted from blood. The cell subset or site label for this specimen denotes: CD45RA+ positively selected. The origin of the receptors is a woman between 25 and 40 years old in good health.

The rearrangement joins TRBV28 to TRBJ2-1, with D possibly being TRBD2 (6 bases). Germline V gene lookup returns CDR1 MDHEN and CDR2 SYDVKM. This CDR3 is built from 14 residues. V dropped 7 bases and J dropped 1 base, with 11 bases sitting between them. CDR3 protein: CASTLAGSYNEQFF. CDR3 in DNA: TGTGCCAGCACCTTGGCGGGATCCTACAATGAGCAGTTCTTC.

The CDR3 spells CASIGGKTGVYEQYF. The CDR3 DNA reads as TGTGCCAGCATAGGAGGTAAGACAGGGGTCTACGAGCAGTACTTC. V gene TRBV6-5 combines with J gene TRBJ2-7, with TRBD1 matching over 8 bases. Germline-derived CDR1 and CDR2 are MNHEY and SVGAGI. J was trimmed by 3 bases and V by 7 bases; bases with no gene match: 11. The CDR3 is made up of 15 amino acids.

CDR3 DNA sequence: TGTGCCAGCTCACCCGGGCAGAGGGATCAGCCCCAGCATTTT. Its protein is CASSPGQRDQPQHF. The chain employs TRBV18 and TRBJ1-5; D is uncertain. This CDR3 comprises 14 residues. Looked up from germline, CDR1 is KGHSH and CDR2 is LQKENI. V was pared by 3 bases and J by 5 bases, with 11 bases between.